This TCR beta chain was found in a study of T cell repertoires in cytomegalovirus infection. Study overall: Newly reported HLA-C-restricted and thoroughly characterized HLA-B-restricted CMV epitopes were employed. Indicated by public TCR beta signatures were CMV infection and matching HLA type.

TCRdb re-derived calls from the reads in MiXCR, one entry per CDR3 protein. The repertoire holds about half a million distinct CDR3 sequences, with around 35% as singletons. CDR3 length: 14 residues. Per the germline V gene, CDR1 is ENHRY and CDR2 is SYGVKD. Trimming shortened V by 10 bases and J by 6 bases, and 21 bases separated the two germline ends. General observations from the study: In two of eight donors, the top clonotype was HLA-C-restricted CMV-specific.

About this clonotype: The antigen is not known.

The TCR was taken from a human donor in good health (CMV status not recorded). Some clones in this sample may be carry-over from other donors' samples. Sequenced here: cultured PBMCs, sampled from culture after CMV antigen stimulation. The chain recombines TRBV10-3 with TRBJ1-1; perhaps TRBD1 as D (5 bases). CDR3 residues: CASEGSRGGAEAFF. CDR3 nucleotide sequence: TGTGCCAGCGAAGGCTCTAGGGGTGGCGCTGAAGCTTTCTTT.